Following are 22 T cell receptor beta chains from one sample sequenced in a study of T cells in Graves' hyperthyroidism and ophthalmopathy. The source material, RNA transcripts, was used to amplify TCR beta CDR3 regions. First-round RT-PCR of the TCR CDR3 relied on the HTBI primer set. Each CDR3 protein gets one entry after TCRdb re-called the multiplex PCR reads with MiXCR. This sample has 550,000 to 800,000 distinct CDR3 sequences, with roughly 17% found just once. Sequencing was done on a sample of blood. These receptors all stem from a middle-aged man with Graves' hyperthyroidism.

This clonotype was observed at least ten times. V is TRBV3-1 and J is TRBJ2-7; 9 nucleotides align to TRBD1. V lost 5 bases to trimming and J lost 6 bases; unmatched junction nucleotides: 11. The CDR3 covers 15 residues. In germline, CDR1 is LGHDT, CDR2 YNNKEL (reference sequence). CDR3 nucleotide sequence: TGTGCCAGCAGCAAGCCGGGACAGGGACGAGGCGAGCAGTACTTC. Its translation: CASSKPGQGRGEQYF.

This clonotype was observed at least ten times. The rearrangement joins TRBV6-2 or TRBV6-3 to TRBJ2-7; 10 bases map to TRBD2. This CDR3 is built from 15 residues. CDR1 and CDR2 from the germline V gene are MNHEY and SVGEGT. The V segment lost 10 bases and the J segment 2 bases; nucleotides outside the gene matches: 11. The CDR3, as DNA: TGTGCCACCAAAACGAGGACTAGCGGACCCTACGAGCAGTACTTC. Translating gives CATKTRTSGPYEQYF.

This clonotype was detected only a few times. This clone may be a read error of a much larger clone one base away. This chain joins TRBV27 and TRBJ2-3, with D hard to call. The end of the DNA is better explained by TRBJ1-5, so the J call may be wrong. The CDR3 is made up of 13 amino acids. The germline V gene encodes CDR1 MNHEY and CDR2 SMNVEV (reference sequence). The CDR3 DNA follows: TGTGCCAGCAGCCCCGGGGTCACAGATACGCAGCATTTT. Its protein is CASSPGVTDTQHF.

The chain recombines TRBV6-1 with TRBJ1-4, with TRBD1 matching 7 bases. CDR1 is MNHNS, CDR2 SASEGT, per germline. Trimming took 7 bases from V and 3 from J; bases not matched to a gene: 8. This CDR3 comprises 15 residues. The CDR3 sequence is CASNIIDRANEKLFF. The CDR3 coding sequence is TGTGCCAGCAATATTATCGACAGGGCTAATGAAAAACTGTTTTTT.

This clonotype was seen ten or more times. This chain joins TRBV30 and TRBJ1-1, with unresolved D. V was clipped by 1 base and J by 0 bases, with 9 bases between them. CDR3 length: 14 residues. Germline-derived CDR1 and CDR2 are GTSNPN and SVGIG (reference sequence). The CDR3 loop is CAWSADTMNTEAFF. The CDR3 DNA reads TGTGCCTGGAGTGCCGACACAATGAACACTGAAGCTTTCTTT.

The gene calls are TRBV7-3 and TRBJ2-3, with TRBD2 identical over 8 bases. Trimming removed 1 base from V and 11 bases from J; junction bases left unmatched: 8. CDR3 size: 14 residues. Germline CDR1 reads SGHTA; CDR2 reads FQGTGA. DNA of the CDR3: TGTGCCAGCAGCTTAATCGGAACTAGCGGTGAGCAGTATTTT. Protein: CASSLIGTSGEQYF.

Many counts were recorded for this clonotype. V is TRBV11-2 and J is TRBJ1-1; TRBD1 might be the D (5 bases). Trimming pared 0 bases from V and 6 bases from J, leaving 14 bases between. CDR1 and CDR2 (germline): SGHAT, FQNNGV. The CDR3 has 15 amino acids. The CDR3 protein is CASSLESPGGAEAFF. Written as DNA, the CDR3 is TGTGCCAGCAGCTTAGAGTCCCCTGGGGGAGCTGAAGCTTTCTTT.

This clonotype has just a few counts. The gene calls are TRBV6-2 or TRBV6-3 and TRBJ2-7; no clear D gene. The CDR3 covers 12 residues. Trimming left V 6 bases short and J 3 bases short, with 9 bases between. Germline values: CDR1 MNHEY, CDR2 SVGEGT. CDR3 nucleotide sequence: TGTGCCAGCAGCCAGGAGATCTACGAGCAGTACTTC. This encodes CASSQEIYEQYF.

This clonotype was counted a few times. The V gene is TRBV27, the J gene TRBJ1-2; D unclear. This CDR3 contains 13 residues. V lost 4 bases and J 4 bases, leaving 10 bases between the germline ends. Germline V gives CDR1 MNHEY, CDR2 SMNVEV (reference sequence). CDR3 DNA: TGTGCCAGCAGTTCGAACGATGCCTATGGCTACACCTTC. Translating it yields CASSSNDAYGYTF.

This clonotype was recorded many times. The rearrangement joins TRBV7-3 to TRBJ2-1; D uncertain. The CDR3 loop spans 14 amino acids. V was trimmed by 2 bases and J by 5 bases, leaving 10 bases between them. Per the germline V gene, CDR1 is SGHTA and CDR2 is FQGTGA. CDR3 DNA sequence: TGTGCCAGCAGCTTAGCCCTATCTCACAATGAGCAGTTCTTC. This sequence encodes CASSLALSHNEQFF.

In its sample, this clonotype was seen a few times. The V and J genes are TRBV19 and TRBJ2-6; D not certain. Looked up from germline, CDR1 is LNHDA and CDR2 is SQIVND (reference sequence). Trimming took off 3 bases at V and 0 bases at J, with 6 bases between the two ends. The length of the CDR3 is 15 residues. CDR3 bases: TGTGCCAGTAGTATGTCCTCCTCTGGGGCCAACGTCCTGACTTTC. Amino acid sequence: CASSMSSSGANVLTF.

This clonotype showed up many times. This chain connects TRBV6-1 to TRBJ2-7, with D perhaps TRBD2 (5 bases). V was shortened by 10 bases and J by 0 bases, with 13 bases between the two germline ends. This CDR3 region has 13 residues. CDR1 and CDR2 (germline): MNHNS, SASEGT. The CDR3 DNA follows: TGTGCCATCGAGCGGCGCAGCTCCTACGAGCAGTACTTC. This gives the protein CAIERRSSYEQYF.

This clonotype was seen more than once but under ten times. The DNA of the CDR3 is TGTGCCAGCAGTGAAGCGCAGAGCACTGAAGCTTTCTTT. Translating gives CASSEAQSTEAFF. This chain connects TRBV6-1 to TRBJ1-1; no firm D call. The CDR3 is 13 residues long. V lost 0 bases, J lost 4 bases, and 6 bases lay in between. Germline V CDR1 and CDR2: MNHNS, SASEGT.

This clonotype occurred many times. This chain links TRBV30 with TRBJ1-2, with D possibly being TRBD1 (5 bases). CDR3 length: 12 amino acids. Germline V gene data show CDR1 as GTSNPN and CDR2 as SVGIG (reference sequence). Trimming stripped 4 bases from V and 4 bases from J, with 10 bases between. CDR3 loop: CAWIGHLYGYTF. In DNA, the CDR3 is TGTGCCTGGATAGGACATCTCTATGGCTACACCTTC.

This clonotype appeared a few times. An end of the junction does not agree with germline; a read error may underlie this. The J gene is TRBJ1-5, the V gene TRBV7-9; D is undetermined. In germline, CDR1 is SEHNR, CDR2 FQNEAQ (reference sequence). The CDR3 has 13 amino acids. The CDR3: CASSLVSDQLQHF. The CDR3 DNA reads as TGTGCCAGCAGCTTAGTGAGCGATCAGCTCCAGCATTTT.

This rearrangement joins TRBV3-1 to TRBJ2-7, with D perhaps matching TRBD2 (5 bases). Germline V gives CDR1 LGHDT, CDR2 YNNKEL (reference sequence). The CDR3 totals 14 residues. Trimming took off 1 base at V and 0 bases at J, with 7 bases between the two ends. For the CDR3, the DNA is TGTGCCAGCAGCCAAGTGAGGGACTCCTACGAGCAGTACTTC. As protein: CASSQVRDSYEQYF.

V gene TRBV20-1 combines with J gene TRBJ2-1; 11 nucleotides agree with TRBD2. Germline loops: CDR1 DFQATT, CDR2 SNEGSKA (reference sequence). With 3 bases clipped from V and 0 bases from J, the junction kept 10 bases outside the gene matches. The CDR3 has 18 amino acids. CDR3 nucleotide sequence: TGCAGTGCTAGTTCACTTAGCGGGAGGGCCGGCTCCTACAATGAGCAGTTCTTC. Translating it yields CSASSLSGRAGSYNEQFF.

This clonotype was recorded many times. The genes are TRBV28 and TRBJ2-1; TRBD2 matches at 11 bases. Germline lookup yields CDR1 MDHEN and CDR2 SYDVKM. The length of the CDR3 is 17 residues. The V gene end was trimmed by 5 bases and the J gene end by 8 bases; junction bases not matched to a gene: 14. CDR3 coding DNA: TGTGCCAGCAGTCCCTCAGGTAGCGGGAGGGCCTTCTATGAGCAGTTCTTC. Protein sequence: CASSPSGSGRAFYEQFF.

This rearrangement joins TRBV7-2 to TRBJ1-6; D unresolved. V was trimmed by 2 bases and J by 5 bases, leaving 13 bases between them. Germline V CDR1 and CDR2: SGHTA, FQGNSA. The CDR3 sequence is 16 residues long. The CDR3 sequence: CASSLLNGIHNSPLHF. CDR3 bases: TGTGCCAGCAGCTTACTTAACGGAATACATAATTCACCCCTCCACTTT.

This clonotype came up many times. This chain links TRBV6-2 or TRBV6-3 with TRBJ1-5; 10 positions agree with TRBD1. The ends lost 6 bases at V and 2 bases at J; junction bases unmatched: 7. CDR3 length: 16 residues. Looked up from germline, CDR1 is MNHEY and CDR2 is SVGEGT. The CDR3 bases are TGTGCCAGCAGGCAGACCGGGACAGGGGGCAATCAGCCCCAGCATTTT. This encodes CASRQTGTGGNQPQHF.

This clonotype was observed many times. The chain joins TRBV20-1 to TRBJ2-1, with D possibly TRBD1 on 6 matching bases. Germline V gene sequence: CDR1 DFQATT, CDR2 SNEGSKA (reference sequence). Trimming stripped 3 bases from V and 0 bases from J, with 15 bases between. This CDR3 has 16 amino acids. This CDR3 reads CSARNPGASSYNEQFF. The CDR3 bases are TGCAGTGCTAGGAACCCAGGGGCGAGCTCCTACAATGAGCAGTTCTTC.

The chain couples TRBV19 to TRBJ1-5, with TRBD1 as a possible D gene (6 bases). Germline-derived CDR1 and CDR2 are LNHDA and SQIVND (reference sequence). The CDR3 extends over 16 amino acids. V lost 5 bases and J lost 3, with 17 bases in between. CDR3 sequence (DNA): TGTGCCAGTAGTCTTCTAAACGGACAGACCAATCAGCCCCAGCATTTT. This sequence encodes CASSLLNGQTNQPQHF.